Listed below are T cell receptor beta chains from one sample, sequenced in a study of T cells in Graves' hyperthyroidism and ophthalmopathy. TCRdb processed the multiplex PCR reads anew with MiXCR; each CDR3 protein has one entry. The sample lists hundreds of thousands of distinct CDR3 sequences, more than 15% seen once, with less than 3.5% in the top ten. The sequencing input was blood. The receptors here all came from a woman aged 40-49 years with Graves' ophthalmopathy. CDR3s include the opening cysteine and the closing phenylalanine or tryptophan. Each record gives: V gene, J gene, D gene, CDR3 protein. The D gene is left open where the match is weak.

TRBV4-1,TRBJ2-4,TRBD2,CASSQRGLAGVTAKNIQYF
TRBV2,TRBJ1-2,TRBD1,CASRPTGANYGYTF
TRBV30,TRBJ2-3,TRBD2,CAWSAGSGRLDTQYF
TRBV20-1,TRBJ2-1,NA,CSAREALYNEQFF
TRBV3-1,TRBJ1-4,NA,CASSQDGAVNEKLFF
TRBV11-3,TRBJ2-1,TRBD2,CASSLGTSGIMPKDEQFF
TRBV28,TRBJ1-2,NA,CASNAGPNYGYTF
TRBV6-1,TRBJ2-7,TRBD1,CASSSTYRGREQYF
TRBV5-1,TRBJ1-2,NA,CASSFGDEGYTF
TRBV4-2,TRBJ2-1,TRBD2,CASSQPAGVGNEQFF
TRBV27,TRBJ1-2,NA,CASSLAGSLLDFYGYTF
TRBV5-1,TRBJ1-1,TRBD1,CASSYGQATNTEAFF
TRBV3-1,TRBJ1-2,TRBD1,CASSPGRTGGRNGYTF
TRBV20-1,TRBJ2-1,NA,CSARVTRVHNEQFF
TRBV4-1,TRBJ1-1,NA,CASSQEMNTEAFF
TRBV11-2,TRBJ2-2,NA,CASRRGYRADTGELFF
TRBV27,TRBJ2-2,NA,CASSPYRGGRDGELFF
TRBV30,TRBJ2-3,NA,CAWSVPQVTTQYF
TRBV2,TRBJ2-7,NA,CASSGSAIAYEQYF
TRBV2,TRBJ2-3,NA,CASRVIDTQYF
TRBV6-1,TRBJ2-2,TRBD2,CASSNAGTSHTGELFF
TRBV2,TRBJ2-3,TRBD2,CASRDGTSGRNTQYF
TRBV15,TRBJ2-7,TRBD1,CATSRTGGIYEQYF
TRBV6-1,TRBJ2-1,TRBD1,CASSDRGQNEQFF
TRBV6-2/TRBV6-3,TRBJ2-5,NA,CASSYPSGEGQETQYF
TRBV19,TRBJ1-1,NA,CASIKGAAVNTEAFF
TRBV4-1,TRBJ1-1,NA,CASSQVGGGNTEAFF
TRBV10-3,TRBJ2-7,NA,CAISRAGVEQYF
TRBV12-3/TRBV12-4,TRBJ1-5,NA,CASSLRDGSNQPQHF
TRBV7-9,TRBJ1-5,NA,CASSLSIAGGNQPQHF
TRBV19,TRBJ1-2,TRBD1,CASSTRDRAIGYTF
TRBV29-1,TRBJ2-1,TRBD1,CSGADRGSDEQFF
TRBV11-2,TRBJ2-1,TRBD1,CASSPPGQVQFF
TRBV29-1,TRBJ2-2,NA,CSVFGVTGELFF
TRBV30,TRBJ2-3,NA,CAWKGPSTDTQYF
TRBV10-3,TRBJ2-7,TRBD2,CAIRGGREGYEQYF
TRBV20-1,TRBJ2-7,TRBD2,CSASSLAGVALYEQYF
TRBV11-3,TRBJ2-1,NA,CASSLVEGGYNEQFF
TRBV20-1,TRBJ1-6,NA,CSGQAGFVDSPLHF
TRBV7-2,TRBJ2-5,NA,CASSLGYGSYQETQYF
TRBV20-1,TRBJ2-1,TRBD2,CSATSGGDYNEQFF
TRBV11-3,TRBJ1-5,NA,CASRILPLSPPYSNQPQHF
TRBV12-3/TRBV12-4,TRBJ1-5,NA,CASSFGLSPSNQPQHF
TRBV5-1,TRBJ2-3,TRBD2,CASRVQSSGPQQYF
TRBV10-3,TRBJ1-5,TRBD1,CAISRTGVDQPQHF
TRBV20-1,TRBJ1-1,TRBD1,CSATGTGGFAEAFF
TRBV28,TRBJ2-3,NA,CASSVGTQDTQYF
TRBV20-1,TRBJ2-3,NA,CSAPFSYSTDTQYF
TRBV3-1,TRBJ2-1,TRBD2,CAGSQELAGQFF